The 17 T cell receptor beta chains reported below all come from one sample, sequenced in a study of blood T cell repertoires in COVID-19. Sequencing used immunoSEQ multiplex PCR; TCRdb keeps in-frame clones, though not all of them. The table records tens of thousands of clones, 70% to 90% of them present only once. The sequencing input was peripheral blood. These receptors came from a man aged 35 to 55 with acute or convalescent COVID-19.

This chain joins TRBV27 and TRBJ1-4; a possible D gene is TRBD1 (5 bases). Deletions cut 3 bases from V and 7 bases from J, with 9 bases between. Germline lookup yields CDR1 MNHEY and CDR2 SMNVEV (reference sequence). The CDR3 covers 13 residues. The CDR3 nucleotides are TGTGCCAGCAGTTTCCAGGGCCTTGAAAAACTGTTTTTT. Its translation: CASSFQGLEKLFF. The full variable domain, rest sourced from reference TRBV27 and TRBJ1-4, is EAQVTQNPRYLITVTGKKLTVTCSQNMNHEYMSWYRQDPGLGLRQIYYSMNVEVTDKGDVPEGYKVSRKEKRNFPLILESPSPNQTSLYFCASSFQGLEKLFFGSGTQLSVL.

The chain recombines TRBV5-1 with TRBJ1-4; 10 positions agree with TRBD1. The CDR3 is made up of 15 amino acids. V shed 5 bases and J 0 bases; nucleotides not matched to a gene: 1. The germline CDR1 and CDR2 sequences are SGHRS and YFSETQ. CDR3 sequence (DNA): TGCGCCAGCAGGGGACAGGGGTCAACTAATGAAAAACTGTTTTTT. Its translation: CASRGQGSTNEKLFF. The full variable domain, rest sourced from reference TRBV5-1 and TRBJ1-4, is KAGVTQTPRYLIKTRGQQVTLSCSPISGHRSVSWYQQTPGQGLQFLFEYFSETQRNKGNFPGRFSGRQFSNSRSEMNVSTLELGDSALYLCASRGQGSTNEKLFFGSGTQLSVL.

The chain links TRBV7-2 to TRBJ2-3; 7 bases fit TRBD2. The CDR3 runs to 14 residues. Germline V lookup: CDR1 SGHTA, CDR2 FQGNSA. With 5 bases clipped from V and 10 bases from J, the junction kept 12 bases outside the gene matches. CDR3 loop: CASSPRTSKGSQYF. The CDR3 DNA reads TGTGCCAGCAGCCCTAGGACTAGTAAGGGTTCGCAGTATTTT.

In the case of this clone: Germline is not matched at one junction end, which may reflect a read error. The J gene is TRBJ2-3, the V gene TRBV11-3; TRBD2 agrees at 8 bases. This CDR3 is built from 13 residues. The germline gives CDR1 SGHNT, CDR2 YENEEA. The CDR3 sequence is CASSRTSTDTQYF. The CDR3 bases are TGTGCCAGCAGCCGGACTAGCACCGATACGCAGTATTTT.

The chain is built from TRBV5-1 and TRBJ1-1, with 9 bases fitting TRBD1. J was trimmed by 4 bases and V by 5 bases; bases with no gene match: 6. CDR3 length equals 14 residues. The germline CDR1 and CDR2 sequences are SGHRS and YFSETQ. Here the CDR3 reads CASRGQGLSTEAFF. DNA of the CDR3: TGCGCCAGCAGGGGACAGGGATTGAGCACTGAAGCTTTCTTT.

This chain links TRBV10-2 with TRBJ2-1; 7 bases align to TRBD1. Germline V gives CDR1 WSHSY, CDR2 SAAADI. V gave up 2 bases and J gave up 2 bases; unmatched junction bases: 6. CDR3 length: 16 residues. As DNA, the CDR3 is TGCGCCAGCAGTGAGCCCGGACAGGCGGCCTACAATGAGCAGTTCTTC. Its protein is CASSEPGQAAYNEQFF.

This clone was picked up one time. The V call is TRBV19, the J call TRBJ1-1; D is perhaps TRBD1 (6 bases). Trimming took off 5 bases at V and 5 bases at J, with 12 bases between the two ends. The CDR3 sequence is 13 residues long. Germline loops: CDR1 LNHDA, CDR2 SQIVND (reference sequence). The CDR3 bases are TGTGCCAGTAGTCCAGGGGTGGGGACTGAAGCTTTCTTT. Translated: CASSPGVGTEAFF.

The V gene is TRBV4-2, the J gene TRBJ2-1, with 9 nucleotides matching TRBD2. Germline trimming cut 0 bases from V and 5 bases from J; bases unmatched to any gene: 5. This CDR3 comprises 16 residues. CDR1 and CDR2 (germline): LGHNA, YNFKEQ. This CDR3 is CASSQEYQRGDNEQFF. In DNA form, the CDR3 reads TGTGCCAGCAGCCAAGAATATCAGCGGGGGGACAATGAGCAGTTCTTC.

This clone has more than one count but fewer than ten. The CDR3 coding sequence is TGTGCCAGCAGTCTCGACAGGACGGGTTCACCCCTCCACTTT. Its translation is CASSLDRTGSPLHF. The J gene is TRBJ1-6, the V gene TRBV9, with a possible D match to TRBD1 (6 bases). CDR3 size: 14 residues. Germline CDR1 and CDR2: SGDLS and YYNGEE. The V gene lost 5 bases and the J gene lost 9 bases, with 15 bases spanning the gap.

DNA for the CDR3: TGTGCCAGCAGCTTAGCAACAGTTGTGAACTATGGCTACACCTTC. It encodes CASSLATVVNYGYTF. The chain employs TRBV7-9 and TRBJ1-2; D uncertain. Trimming cost V 0 bases and J 2 bases, with 10 bases left between them. The length of the CDR3 is 15 residues. From germline, CDR1 is SEHNR and CDR2 FQNEAQ (reference sequence).

The chain combines TRBV7-2 with TRBJ1-5, with 7 nucleotides matching TRBD1. The CDR3 loop spans 15 amino acids. Germline loops: CDR1 SGHTA, CDR2 FQGNSA. The junction had 11 bases not matched to a gene; V was cut back by 5 bases and J by 7 bases. The CDR3 nucleotides read TGTGCCAGCAGCCGGGACAGCCTAAGAGGACAGCCCCAGCATTTT. Amino acids: CASSRDSLRGQPQHF.

The chain uses TRBV27 and TRBJ1-2; possibly TRBD1 for D (6 bases). The germline V and J ends were trimmed by 2 bases and 4 bases, with 8 bases remaining between them. CDR1 and CDR2 (germline): MNHEY, SMNVEV (reference sequence). CDR3 length: 13 amino acids. For the CDR3, the DNA is TGTGCCAGCAGTTTAGGCAGGGGCTATGGCTACACCTTC. The encoded protein is CASSLGRGYGYTF.

This chain uses TRBV7-3 with TRBJ1-2; no clear D gene. The CDR3 loop spans 13 amino acids. In germline, CDR1 is SGHTA, CDR2 FQGTGA. Trimming cost V 2 bases and J 3 bases, with 7 bases left between them. The chain's CDR3 is CASSLGSDYGYTF. The CDR3 DNA reads TGTGCCAGCAGCTTAGGCAGCGACTATGGCTACACCTTC.

Comments on this clone: Other DNA sequences in this specimen translate into the identical CDR3. The chain couples TRBV19 to TRBJ1-5; possible D gene TRBD1, 5 bases. From germline, CDR1 is LNHDA and CDR2 SQIVND (reference sequence). The V gene lost 8 bases and the J gene lost 1 base, with 9 bases spanning the gap. The CDR3 runs to 13 residues. For the CDR3, the DNA is TGTGCCAGTCGCGGACACAGCAATCAGCCCCAGCATTTT. Its protein product is CASRGHSNQPQHF.

This sequence joins TRBV7-9 and TRBJ1-5, with 8 nucleotides matching TRBD1. The CDR3 extends over 16 amino acids. Germline-derived CDR1 and CDR2 are SEHNR and FQNEAQ (reference sequence). V trimming: 0 bases; J trimming: 8 bases; junction bases outside the gene matches: 9. The CDR3 is CASSLARTGTGEPQHF. Here the CDR3 DNA reads TGTGCCAGCAGCTTAGCGAGAACCGGGACAGGAGAGCCCCAGCATTTT. The full variable domain, with the rest looked up from reference TRBV7-9 and TRBJ1-5, is DTGVSQNPRHKITKRGQNVTFRCDPISEHNRLYWYRQTLGQGPEFLTYFQNEAQLEKSRLLSDRFSAERPKGSFSTLEIQRTEQGDSAMYLCASSLARTGTGEPQHFGDGTRLSIL.

This clone occurred a few times. V gene TRBV27 combines with J gene TRBJ1-2; D gene uncertain. The CDR3 has 15 amino acids. The ends were cut back, 2 bases at V and 6 bases at J, with 16 bases in the middle. Germline V gene lookup returns CDR1 MNHEY and CDR2 SMNVEV (reference sequence). CDR3 nucleotides: TGTGCCAGCAGTTTAGATGACAAACGCTCTCATGGCTACACCTTC. It codes for CASSLDDKRSHGYTF.

V and J are TRBV9 and TRBJ1-3; D is uncertain. V shed 0 bases and J shed 7 bases, with 14 bases lying between them. This CDR3 has 15 residues. Germline V gene lookup returns CDR1 SGDLS and CDR2 YYNGEE. Here the CDR3 reads CASSVADTLRNTIYF. The DNA of the CDR3 is TGTGCCAGCAGCGTAGCTGACACTTTAAGGAACACCATATATTTT.